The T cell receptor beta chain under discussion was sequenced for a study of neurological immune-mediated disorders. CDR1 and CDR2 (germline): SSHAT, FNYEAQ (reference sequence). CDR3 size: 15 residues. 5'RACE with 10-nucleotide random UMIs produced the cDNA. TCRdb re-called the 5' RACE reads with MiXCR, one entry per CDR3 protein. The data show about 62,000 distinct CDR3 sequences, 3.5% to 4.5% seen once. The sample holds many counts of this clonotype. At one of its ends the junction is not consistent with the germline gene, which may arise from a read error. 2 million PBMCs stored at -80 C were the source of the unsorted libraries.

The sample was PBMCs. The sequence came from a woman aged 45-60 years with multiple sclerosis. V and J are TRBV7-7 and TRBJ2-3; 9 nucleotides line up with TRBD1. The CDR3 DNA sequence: TGTGCTAGCAGCTTATCAGGGACAGGGACAGATACGCAGTATTTT. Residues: CASSLSGTGTDTQYF.